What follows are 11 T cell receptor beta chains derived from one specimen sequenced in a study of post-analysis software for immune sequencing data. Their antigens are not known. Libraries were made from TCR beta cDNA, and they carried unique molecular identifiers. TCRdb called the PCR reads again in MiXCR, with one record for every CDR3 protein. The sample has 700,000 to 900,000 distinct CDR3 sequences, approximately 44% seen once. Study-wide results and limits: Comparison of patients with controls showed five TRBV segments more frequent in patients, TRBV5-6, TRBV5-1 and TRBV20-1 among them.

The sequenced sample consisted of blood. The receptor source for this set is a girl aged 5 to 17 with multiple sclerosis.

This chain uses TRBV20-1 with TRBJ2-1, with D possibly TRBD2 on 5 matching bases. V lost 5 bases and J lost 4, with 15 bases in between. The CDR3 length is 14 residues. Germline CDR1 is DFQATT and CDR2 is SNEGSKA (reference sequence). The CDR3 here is CSAGGAPAYNEQFF. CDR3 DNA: TGCAGTGCTGGAGGAGCCCCGGCATACAATGAGCAGTTCTTC.

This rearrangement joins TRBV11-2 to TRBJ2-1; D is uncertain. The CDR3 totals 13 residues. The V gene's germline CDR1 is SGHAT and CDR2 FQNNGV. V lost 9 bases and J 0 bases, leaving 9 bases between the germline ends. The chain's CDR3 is CASHPSSYNEQFF. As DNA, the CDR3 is TGTGCCAGTCACCCGAGCTCCTACAATGAGCAGTTCTTC.

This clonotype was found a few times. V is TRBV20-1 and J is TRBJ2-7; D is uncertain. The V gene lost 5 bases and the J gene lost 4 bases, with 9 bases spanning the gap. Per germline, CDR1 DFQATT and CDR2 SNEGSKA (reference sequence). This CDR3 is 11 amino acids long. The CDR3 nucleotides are TGCAGTGCTGGGGTCTGGTACGAGCAGTACTTC. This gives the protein CSAGVWYEQYF.

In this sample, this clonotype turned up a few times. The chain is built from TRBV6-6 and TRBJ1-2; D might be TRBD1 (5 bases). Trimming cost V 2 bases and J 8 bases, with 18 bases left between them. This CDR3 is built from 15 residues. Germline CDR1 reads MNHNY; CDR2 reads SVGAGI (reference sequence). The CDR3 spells CASSYRPDRDGGYTF. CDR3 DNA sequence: TGTGCCAGCAGTTACAGACCGGACCGGGACGGAGGCTACACCTTC.

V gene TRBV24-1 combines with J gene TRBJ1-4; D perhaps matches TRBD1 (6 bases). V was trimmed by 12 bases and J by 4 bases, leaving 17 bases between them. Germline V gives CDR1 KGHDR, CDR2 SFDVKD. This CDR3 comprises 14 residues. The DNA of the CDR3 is TGTGCCGTTCCCTCGGGACACTTTAATGAAAAACTGTTTTTT. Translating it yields CAVPSGHFNEKLFF.

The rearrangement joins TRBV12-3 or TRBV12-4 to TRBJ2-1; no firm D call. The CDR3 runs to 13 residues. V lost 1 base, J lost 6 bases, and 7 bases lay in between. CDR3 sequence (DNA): TGTGCCAGCAGTTTAGGGCCCGGCAATGAGCAGTTCTTC. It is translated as CASSLGPGNEQFF.

Here the CDR3 DNA reads TGCGCCAGCAGCCAAGAGACTGATTACGAGCAGTACTTC. Its protein is CASSQETDYEQYF. This chain uses TRBV4-1 with TRBJ2-7; D gene unclear. V was clipped by 0 bases and J by 4 bases, with 7 bases between them. This CDR3 comprises 13 residues. Germline values: CDR1 MGHRA, CDR2 YSYEKL.

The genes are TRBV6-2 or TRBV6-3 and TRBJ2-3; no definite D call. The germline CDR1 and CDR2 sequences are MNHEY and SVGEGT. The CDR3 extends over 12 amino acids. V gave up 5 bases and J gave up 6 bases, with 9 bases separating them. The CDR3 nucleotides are TGTGCCAGCAGTGCGCCCGGGGATACGCAGTATTTT. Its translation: CASSAPGDTQYF.

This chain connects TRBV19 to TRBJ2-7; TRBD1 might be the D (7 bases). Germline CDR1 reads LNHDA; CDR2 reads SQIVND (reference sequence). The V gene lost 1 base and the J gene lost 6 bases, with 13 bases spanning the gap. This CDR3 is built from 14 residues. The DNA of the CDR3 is TGTGCCAGTAGTATAGCTCCAGGGGGAGGCGAGCAGTACTTC. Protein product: CASSIAPGGGEQYF.

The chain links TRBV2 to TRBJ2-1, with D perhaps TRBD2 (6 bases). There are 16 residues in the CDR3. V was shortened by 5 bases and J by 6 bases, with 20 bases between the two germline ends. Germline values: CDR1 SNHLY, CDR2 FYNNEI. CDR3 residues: CASSLRLGEDANEQFF. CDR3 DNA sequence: TGTGCCAGCAGTCTCAGACTAGGAGAGGACGCCAATGAGCAGTTCTTC.

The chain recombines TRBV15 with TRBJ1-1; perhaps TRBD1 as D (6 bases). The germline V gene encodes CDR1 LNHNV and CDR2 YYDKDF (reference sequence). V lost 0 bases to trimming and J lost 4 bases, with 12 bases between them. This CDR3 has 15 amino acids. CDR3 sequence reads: CATSRDVGGGTEAFF. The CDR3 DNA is TGTGCCACCAGCAGAGATGTGGGGGGCGGCACTGAAGCTTTCTTT.